The text below deals with one TCR beta chain. There is no known antigen for this receptor. Base qualities are not provided; no much larger clone lies one nucleotide away. Participants in the prospective study were aged roughly 18 to 100 years, lived in approximately 26 United States geographic areas, and enrolled through a virtual design. Cohort assignment in the prospective study relied on participant-reported clinical history from a screening survey and a study questionnaire. Exposed participants had been in contact, within 2 weeks of entering the study, with a person who had a PCR-confirmed or clinician-diagnosed case of COVID-19. In the prospective study, mobile phlebotomists collected whole blood, serum and a nasopharyngeal or oropharyngeal swab from each participant. Prospective study participants could optionally give additional blood draws and questionnaires over a roughly two-month period. Prospective study blood samples were shipped either frozen or at room temperature before DNA extraction.

This entry comes from a study of blood T cell repertoires in COVID-19 (TCRdb year 2020). As for the study more broadly: Samples covering the acute and convalescent phases of COVID-19 were provided by collaborators in the United States, Italy and Spain. The samples were drawn from the first 160 participants of the ongoing ImmuneRACE study and from 1,254 subjects provided by 6 global collaborators. The sample metadata nearly always contained a de-identified subject ID, COVID-19 status, age in years and sex. Subjects who had been exposed to COVID-19, were actively infected with it, or had recovered from it provided the deeply sampled blood TCRbeta repertoires that made up the dataset. The material from the prospective study consisted of cDNA or gDNA derived from T cells, B-cell-depleted T cells, or PBMCs. Where HLA class I and class II types were available, the types were taken from metadata supplied by the sample provider, not from assay-based typing. A freely available public database, intended as a resource for researchers studying the immune response to SARS-CoV-2, is where the repertoires were released.

The germline V gene encodes CDR1 SQVTM and CDR2 ANQGSEA. V is trimmed back by 4 bases and J by 1 base, and the junction contains 4 bases that no gene match accounts for. CDR3 length: 14 amino acids, cysteine to phenylalanine. The only DNA kept is the CDR3, 42 bases in frame from the first base. TCRbeta CDR3 regions were amplified from genomic DNA using the immunoSEQ Assay, a bias-controlled multiplex PCR. The authors processed their data as follows. Within the assay, amplification of reference gene primers was used to estimate how many nucleated cells each sample contained. To quantify the absolute abundance of each unique TCRbeta CDR3 rearrangement, sequence reads were collapsed and filtered. For each sample, productive Simpson clonality was calculated as the square root of Simpson's diversity index across productive rearrangements. TCRdb obtained this table from immuneACCESS and retained in-frame rearrangements with V and J assigned. These tables miss some clones; where compared with another copy, unresolved V genes account for less than half of the shortfall, and the remainder is unexplained. That table is the source of V, J and clone size, and D and trimming were worked out from the DNA. The sample has roughly 430,000 clones on record, roughly 90% of them singletons. The ten largest account for approximately 1.5% of the sample.

Study-level results and caveats: How much clinical and demographic metadata was included differed by source and by participant, and the metadata was provided uncurated.

This chain is built from TRBV29-1 and TRBJ2-1, and TRBD2 matches 7 of the central bases. The sample comprised PBMCs or T cells enriched from blood (not recorded which). This TCR was recovered from a woman under 30 who had been exposed to COVID-19. CDR3 region: CSVAGGGSYNEQFF. DNA sequence: TGCAGCGTTGCGGGGGGTGGTTCCTACAATGAGCAGTTCTTC.